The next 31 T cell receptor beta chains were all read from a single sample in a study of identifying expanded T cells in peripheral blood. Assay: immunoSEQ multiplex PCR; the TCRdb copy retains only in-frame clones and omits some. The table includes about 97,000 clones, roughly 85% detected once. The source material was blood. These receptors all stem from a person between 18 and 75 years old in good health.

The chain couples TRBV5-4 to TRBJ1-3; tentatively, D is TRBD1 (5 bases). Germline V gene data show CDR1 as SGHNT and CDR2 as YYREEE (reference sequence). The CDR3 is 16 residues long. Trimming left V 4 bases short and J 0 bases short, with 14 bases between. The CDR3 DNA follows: TGTGCCAGCAGCCAGGGTATTAGGTTCTCTGGAAACACCATATATTTT. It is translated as CASSQGIRFSGNTIYF.

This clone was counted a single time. The CDR3, as DNA: TGTGCCACCACCTATCTTCGGACAGATACGCAGTATTTT. Encoded protein: CATTYLRTDTQYF. The chain has TRBV2 and TRBJ2-3; no clear D. Trimming pared 10 bases from V and 3 bases from J, leaving 14 bases between. This CDR3 spans 13 amino acids. Germline V lookup: CDR1 SNHLY, CDR2 FYNNEI.

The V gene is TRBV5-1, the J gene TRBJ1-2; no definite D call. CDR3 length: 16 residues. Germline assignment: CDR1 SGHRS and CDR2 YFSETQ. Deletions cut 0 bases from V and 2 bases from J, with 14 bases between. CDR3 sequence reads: CASSLVGLDGNYGYTF. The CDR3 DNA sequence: TGCGCCAGCAGCTTGGTAGGTCTCGACGGAAACTATGGCTACACCTTC. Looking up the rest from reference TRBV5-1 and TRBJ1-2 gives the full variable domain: KAGVTQTPRYLIKTRGQQVTLSCSPISGHRSVSWYQQTPGQGLQFLFEYFSETQRNKGNFPGRFSGRQFSNSRSEMNVSTLELGDSALYLCASSLVGLDGNYGYTFGSGTRLTVV.

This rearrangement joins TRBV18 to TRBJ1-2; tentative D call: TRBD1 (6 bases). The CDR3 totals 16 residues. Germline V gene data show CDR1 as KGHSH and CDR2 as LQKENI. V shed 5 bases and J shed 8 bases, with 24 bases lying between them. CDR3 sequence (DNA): TGTGCCAGCTCAAATACCAGGGGACCAATCTCTTGGGGCTACACCTTC. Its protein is CASSNTRGPISWGYTF.

The CDR3 region is CASSVGTAANYGYTF. The DNA for the CDR3 is TGTGCCAGCAGCGTAGGGACAGCTGCTAACTATGGCTACACCTTC. This chain links TRBV5-8 with TRBJ1-2, with 7 bases matching TRBD1. Germline-derived CDR1 and CDR2 are SGHTS and YDEGEE. CDR3 length: 15 amino acids. V was pared by 4 bases and J by 0 bases, with 6 bases of the junction left unmatched. Full variable domain (missing parts from reference TRBV5-8 and TRBJ1-2): EAGVTQSPTHLIKTRGQQATLRCSPISGHTSVYWYQQALGLGLQFLLWYDEGEERNRGNFPPRFSGRQFPNYSSELNVNALELEDSALYLCASSVGTAANYGYTFGSGTRLTVV.

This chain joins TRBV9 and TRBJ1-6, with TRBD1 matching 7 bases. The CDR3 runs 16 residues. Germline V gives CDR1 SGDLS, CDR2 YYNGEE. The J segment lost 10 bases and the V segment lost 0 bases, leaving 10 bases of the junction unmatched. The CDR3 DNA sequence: TGTGCCAGCAGCGTAGCGGGAGGGGGCGAGCCATCACCCCTCCACTTT. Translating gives CASSVAGGGEPSPLHF.

As DNA, the CDR3 is TGTGCCAGCAGCACCTCATATCAAGGGGGCACCGGGGAGCTGTTTTTT. Its protein is CASSTSYQGGTGELFF. The chain combines TRBV11-2 with TRBJ2-2; D is perhaps TRBD1 (6 bases). Germline CDR1 SGHAT, CDR2 FQNNGV. The length of the CDR3 is 16 residues. Trimming stripped 5 bases from V and 4 bases from J, with 17 bases between.

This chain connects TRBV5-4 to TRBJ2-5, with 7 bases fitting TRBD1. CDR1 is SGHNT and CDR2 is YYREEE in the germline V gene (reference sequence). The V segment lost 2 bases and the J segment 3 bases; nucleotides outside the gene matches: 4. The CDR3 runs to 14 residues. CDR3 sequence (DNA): TGTGCCAGCAGCTTACAGGGGAACAAAGAGACCCAGTACTTC. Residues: CASSLQGNKETQYF. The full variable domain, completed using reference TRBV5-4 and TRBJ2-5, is ETGVTQSPTHLIKTRGQQVTLRCSSQSGHNTVSWYQQALGQGPQFIFQYYREEENGRGNFPPRFSGLQFPNYSSELNVNALELDDSALYLCASSLQGNKETQYFGPGTRLLVL.

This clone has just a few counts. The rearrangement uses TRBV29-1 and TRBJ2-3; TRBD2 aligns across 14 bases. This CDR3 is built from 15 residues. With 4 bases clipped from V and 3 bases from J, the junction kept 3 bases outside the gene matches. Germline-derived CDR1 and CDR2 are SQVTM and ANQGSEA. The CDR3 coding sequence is TGCAGCGTTGGACTAGCGGGGGGGCCGACAGATACGCAGTATTTT. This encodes CSVGLAGGPTDTQYF.

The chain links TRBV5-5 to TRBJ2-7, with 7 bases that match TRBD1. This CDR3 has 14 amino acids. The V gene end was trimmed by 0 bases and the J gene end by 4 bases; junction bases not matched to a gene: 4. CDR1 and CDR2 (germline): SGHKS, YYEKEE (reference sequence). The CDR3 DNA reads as TGTGCCAGCAGCTTGGCAGGGGGTCCGTACGAGCAGTACTTC. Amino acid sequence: CASSLAGGPYEQYF.

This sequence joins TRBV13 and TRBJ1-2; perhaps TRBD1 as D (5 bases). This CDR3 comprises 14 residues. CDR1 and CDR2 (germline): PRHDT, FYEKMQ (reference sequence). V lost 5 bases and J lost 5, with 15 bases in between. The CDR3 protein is CASSNTGGIYGYTF. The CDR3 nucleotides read TGTGCCAGCAGCAACACCGGGGGGATTTATGGCTACACCTTC.

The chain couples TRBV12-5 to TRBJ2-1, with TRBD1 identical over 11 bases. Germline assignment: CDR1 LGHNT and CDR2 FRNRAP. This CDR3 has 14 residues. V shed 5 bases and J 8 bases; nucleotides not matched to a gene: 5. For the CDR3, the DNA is TGTGCTAGTGGTCTTCGGACAGGGGGCGATGAGCAGTTCTTC. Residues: CASGLRTGGDEQFF.

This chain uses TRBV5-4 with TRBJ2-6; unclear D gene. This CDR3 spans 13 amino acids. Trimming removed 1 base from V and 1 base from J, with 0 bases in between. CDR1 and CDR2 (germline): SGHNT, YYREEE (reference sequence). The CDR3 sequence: CASSLSGANVLTF. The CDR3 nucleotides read TGTGCCAGCAGCTTGTCTGGGGCCAACGTCCTGACTTTC. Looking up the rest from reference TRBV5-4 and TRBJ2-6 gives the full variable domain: ETGVTQSPTHLIKTRGQQVTLRCSSQSGHNTVSWYQQALGQGPQFIFQYYREEENGRGNFPPRFSGLQFPNYSSELNVNALELDDSALYLCASSLSGANVLTFGAGSRLTVL.

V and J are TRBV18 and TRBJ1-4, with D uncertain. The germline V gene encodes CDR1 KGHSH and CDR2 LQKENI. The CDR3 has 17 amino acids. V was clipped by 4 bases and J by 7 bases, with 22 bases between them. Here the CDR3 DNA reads TGTGCCAGCTCACTATCGCGAGTGGGTTGGAGGTCTGAAAAACTGTTTTTT. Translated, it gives CASSLSRVGWRSEKLFF. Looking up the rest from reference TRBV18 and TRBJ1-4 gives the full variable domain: NAGVMQNPRHLVRRRGQEARLRCSPMKGHSHVYWYRQLPEEGLKFMVYLQKENIIDESGMPKERFSAEFPKEGPSILRIQQVVRGDSAAYFCASSLSRVGWRSEKLFFGSGTQLSVL.

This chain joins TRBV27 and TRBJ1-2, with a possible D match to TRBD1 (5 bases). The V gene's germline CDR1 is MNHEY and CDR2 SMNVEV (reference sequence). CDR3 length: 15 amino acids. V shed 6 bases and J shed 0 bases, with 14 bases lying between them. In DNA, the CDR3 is TGTGCCAGCAGCCCTATGGGAGGGGCTAACTATGGCTACACCTTC. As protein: CASSPMGGANYGYTF.

The CDR3 loop reads CASSEAGGRVNGYTF. CDR3 in DNA: TGTGCCAGCAGTGAAGCGGGGGGCAGGGTTAATGGCTACACCTTC. J is TRBJ1-2 and V is TRBV6-1; possible D gene TRBD1, 6 bases. This CDR3 comprises 15 residues. Germline V CDR1 and CDR2: MNHNS, SASEGT. The V end was cut by 0 bases, the J end by 6 bases, with 14 bases between.

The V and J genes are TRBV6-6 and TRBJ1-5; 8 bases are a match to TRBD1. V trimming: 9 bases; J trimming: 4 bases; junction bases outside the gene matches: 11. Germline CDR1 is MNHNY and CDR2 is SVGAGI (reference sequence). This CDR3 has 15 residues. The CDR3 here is CASEDRDGGNQPQHF. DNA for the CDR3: TGTGCCAGTGAGGACAGGGACGGGGGAAATCAGCCCCAGCATTTT.

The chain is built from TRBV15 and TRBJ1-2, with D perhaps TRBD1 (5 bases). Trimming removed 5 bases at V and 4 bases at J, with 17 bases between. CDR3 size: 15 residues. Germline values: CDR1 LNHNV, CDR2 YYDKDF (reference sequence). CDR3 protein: CATSLGVDTIYGYTF. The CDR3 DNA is TGTGCCACCAGCTTGGGGGTCGACACCATCTATGGCTACACCTTC.

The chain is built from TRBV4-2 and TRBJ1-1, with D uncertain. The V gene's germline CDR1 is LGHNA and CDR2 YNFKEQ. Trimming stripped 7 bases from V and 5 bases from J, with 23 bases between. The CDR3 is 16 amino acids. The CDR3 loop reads CASTSRTGSERTEAFF. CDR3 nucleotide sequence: TGTGCCAGCACCTCCCGGACCGGGTCCGAACGTACTGAAGCTTTCTTT.

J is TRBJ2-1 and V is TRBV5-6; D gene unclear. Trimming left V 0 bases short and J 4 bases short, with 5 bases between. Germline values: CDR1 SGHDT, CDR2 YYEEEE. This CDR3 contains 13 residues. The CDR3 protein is CASSLAWYNEQFF. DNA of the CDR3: TGTGCCAGCAGCTTGGCCTGGTACAATGAGCAGTTCTTC.

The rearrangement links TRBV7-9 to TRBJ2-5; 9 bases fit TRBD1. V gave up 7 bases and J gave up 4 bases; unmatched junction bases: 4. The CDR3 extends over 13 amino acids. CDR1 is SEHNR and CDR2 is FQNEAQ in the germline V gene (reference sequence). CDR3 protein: CASIPTGGETQYF. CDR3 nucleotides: TGTGCCAGCATCCCGACAGGGGGAGAGACCCAGTACTTC.

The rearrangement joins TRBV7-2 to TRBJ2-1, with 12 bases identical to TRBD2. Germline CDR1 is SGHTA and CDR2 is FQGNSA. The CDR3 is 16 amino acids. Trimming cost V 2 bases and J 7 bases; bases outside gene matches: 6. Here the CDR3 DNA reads TGTGCCAGCAGCTTAATGGGACTAGCGGGTGGGAATGAGCAGTTCTTC. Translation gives CASSLMGLAGGNEQFF. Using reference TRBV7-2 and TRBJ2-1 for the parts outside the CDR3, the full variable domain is GAGVSQSPSNKVTEKGKDVELRCDPISGHTALYWYRQSLGQGLEFLIYFQGNSAPDKSGLPSDRFSAERTGGSVSTLTIQRTQQEDSAVYLCASSLMGLAGGNEQFFGPGTRLTVL.

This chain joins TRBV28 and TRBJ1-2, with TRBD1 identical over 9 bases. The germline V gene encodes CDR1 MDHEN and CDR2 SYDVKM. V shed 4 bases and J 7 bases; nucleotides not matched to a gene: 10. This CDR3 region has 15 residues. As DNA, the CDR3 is TGTGCCAGCAGTTACCGGGACAGGGCCTTGGGTGGCTACACCTTC. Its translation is CASSYRDRALGGYTF.

The CDR3 here is CASSIQGTYEQYF. CDR3 bases: TGTGCCAGTAGTATCCAGGGGACCTACGAGCAGTACTTC. This chain links TRBV19 with TRBJ2-7; TRBD1 might be the D (6 bases). Trimming cost V 3 bases and J 2 bases, with 8 bases left between them. The CDR3 has 13 residues. The V gene's germline CDR1 is LNHDA and CDR2 SQIVND (reference sequence). Full variable domain (outside the CDR3, taken from reference TRBV19 and TRBJ2-7): DGGITQSPKYLFRKEGQNVTLSCEQNLNHDAMYWYRQDPGQGLRLIYYSQIVNDFQKGDIAEGYSVSREKKESFPLTVTSAQKNPTAFYLCASSIQGTYEQYFGPGTRLTVT.

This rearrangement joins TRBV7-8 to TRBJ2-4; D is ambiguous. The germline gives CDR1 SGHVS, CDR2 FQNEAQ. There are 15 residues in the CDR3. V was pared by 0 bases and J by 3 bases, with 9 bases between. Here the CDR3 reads CASSLAVGDKNIQYF. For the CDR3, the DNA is TGTGCCAGCAGCTTAGCGGTAGGCGACAAAAACATTCAGTACTTC. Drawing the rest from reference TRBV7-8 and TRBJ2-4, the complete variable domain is GAGVSQSPRYKVAKRGQDVALRCDPISGHVSLFWYQQALGQGPEFLTYFQNEAQLDKSGLPSDRFFAERPEGSVSTLKIQRTQQEDSAVYLCASSLAVGDKNIQYFGAGTRLSVL.

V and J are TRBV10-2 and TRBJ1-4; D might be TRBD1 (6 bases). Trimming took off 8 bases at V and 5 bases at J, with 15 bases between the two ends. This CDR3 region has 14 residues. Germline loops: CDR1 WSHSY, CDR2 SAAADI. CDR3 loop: CASGEQGMNEKLFF. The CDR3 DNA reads TGCGCCAGCGGGGAACAGGGTATGAATGAAAAACTGTTTTTT.

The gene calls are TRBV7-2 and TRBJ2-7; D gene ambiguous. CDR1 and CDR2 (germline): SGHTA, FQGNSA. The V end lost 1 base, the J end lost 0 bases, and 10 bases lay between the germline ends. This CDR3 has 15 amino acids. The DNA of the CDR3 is TGTGCCAGCAGCTTAGTTTCAGCCAACTCCTACGAGCAGTACTTC. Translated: CASSLVSANSYEQYF.

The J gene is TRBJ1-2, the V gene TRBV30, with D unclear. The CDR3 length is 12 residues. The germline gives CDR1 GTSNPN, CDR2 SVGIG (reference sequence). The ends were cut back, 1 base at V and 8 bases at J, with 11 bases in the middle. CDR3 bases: TGTGCCTGGAGTGCCCAAACGGGGGGCTACACCTTC. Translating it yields CAWSAQTGGYTF.

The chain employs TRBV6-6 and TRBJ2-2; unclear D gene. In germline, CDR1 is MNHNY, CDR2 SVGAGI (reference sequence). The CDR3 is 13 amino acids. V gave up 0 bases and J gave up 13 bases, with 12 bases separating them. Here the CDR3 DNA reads TGTGCCAGCAGTTACTCTTCTCGGGTCGGGCTGTTTTTT. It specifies CASSYSSRVGLFF.

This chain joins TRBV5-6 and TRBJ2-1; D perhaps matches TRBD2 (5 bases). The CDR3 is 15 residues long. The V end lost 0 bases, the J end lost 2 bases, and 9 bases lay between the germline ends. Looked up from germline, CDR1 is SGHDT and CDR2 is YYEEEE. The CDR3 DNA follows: TGTGCCAGCAGCTTGGCCGAACTAGCCTACAATGAGCAGTTCTTC. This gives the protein CASSLAELAYNEQFF.

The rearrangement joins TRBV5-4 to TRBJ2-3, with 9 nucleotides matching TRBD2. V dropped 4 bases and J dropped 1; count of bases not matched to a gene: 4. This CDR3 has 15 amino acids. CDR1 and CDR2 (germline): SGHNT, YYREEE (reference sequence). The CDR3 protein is CASSPSGGRTDTQYF. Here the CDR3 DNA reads TGTGCCAGCAGCCCCAGCGGGGGGCGCACAGATACGCAGTATTTT. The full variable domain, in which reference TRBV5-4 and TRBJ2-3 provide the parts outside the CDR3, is ETGVTQSPTHLIKTRGQQVTLRCSSQSGHNTVSWYQQALGQGPQFIFQYYREEENGRGNFPPRFSGLQFPNYSSELNVNALELDDSALYLCASSPSGGRTDTQYFGPGTRLTVL.